This T cell receptor (beta chain) came from a study of blood T cell repertoires in COVID-19. In the study overall: Acute and convalescent COVID-19 samples came from the United States, Italy and Spain. In each case, the material was cDNA or gDNA derived from T cells, B-cell-depleted T cells, or PBMCs.

Under the authors' procedure: Counts of nucleated cells, estimated from reference gene primer amplification, were obtained. Sequencing was performed with immunoSEQ multiplex PCR; in TCRdb, only in-frame clones are kept and a portion is missing. V, J and clone size are taken as reported in that table, and D and trimming were inferred from the DNA itself. The sample yields some 250,000 clones, around 89% seen once. CDR3 length: 15 amino acids. Trimming removed 7 bases at V and 8 bases at J, with 20 bases between. The germline CDR1 and CDR2 sequences are LNHDA and SQIVND (reference sequence). The sequencing input was peripheral blood. The chain combines TRBV19 with TRBJ1-4, with D maybe TRBD1 (5 bases). The TCR comes from a woman between 35 and 50 years old who had recovered from COVID-19. The CDR3 DNA reads TGTGCCAGTACCGTTGGGGCAGCCGGGCAAGAAAAACTGTTTTTT. Its translation: CASTVGAAGQEKLFF.